The 16 T cell receptor beta chains given below trace back to one sample, sequenced in a study of blood T cell repertoires in COVID-19. Sequencing used immunoSEQ multiplex PCR; TCRdb keeps in-frame clones, though not all of them. Here the sample spans 250,000 to 300,000 clones, about nine tenths being singletons. The sequenced material came from peripheral blood. The receptors shown here come from a man between 45 and 60 years old with acute or convalescent COVID-19.

The chain links TRBV7-9 to TRBJ2-7; 12 bases agree with TRBD1. V shed 3 bases, J shed 7 bases, and the junction held 7 bases outside the gene matches. This CDR3 has 15 amino acids. Germline V gene data show CDR1 as SEHNR and CDR2 as FQNEAQ (reference sequence). DNA of the CDR3: TGTGCCAGCAGCTTCGACCGGGACAGGGGGCGAGAGCAGTACTTC. Encoded protein: CASSFDRDRGREQYF.

The chain has TRBV5-1 and TRBJ1-2, with TRBD1 matching 10 bases. The CDR3 has 16 residues. V was pared by 1 base and J by 6 bases, with 9 bases of the junction left unmatched. The germline V gene has CDR1 SGHRS and CDR2 YFSETQ. Here the CDR3 DNA reads TGCGCCAGCAGCTTGACATCGGGACAGGGGATAAATGGCTACACCTTC. It translates to CASSLTSGQGINGYTF. Looking up the rest from reference TRBV5-1 and TRBJ1-2 gives the full variable domain: KAGVTQTPRYLIKTRGQQVTLSCSPISGHRSVSWYQQTPGQGLQFLFEYFSETQRNKGNFPGRFSGRQFSNSRSEMNVSTLELGDSALYLCASSLTSGQGINGYTFGSGTRLTVV.

This clone was seen only a few times. This chain links TRBV7-6 with TRBJ1-1; D is ambiguous. CDR1 is SGHVS and CDR2 is FNYEAQ in the germline V gene. The CDR3 contains 16 residues. Trimming pared 2 bases from V and 1 base from J, leaving 14 bases between. The CDR3 nucleotides read TGTGCCAGCAGCTTAACACGAACATTCCGGAACACTGAAGCTTTCTTT. Translation gives CASSLTRTFRNTEAFF.

This chain joins TRBV18 and TRBJ1-1; tentatively, D is TRBD1 (6 bases). Trimming cost V 3 bases and J 0 bases, with 11 bases left between them. Germline V gives CDR1 KGHSH, CDR2 LQKENI. CDR3 length: 15 amino acids. Here the CDR3 reads CASSPRTAMNTEAFF. The CDR3 bases are TGTGCCAGCTCACCGAGGACAGCAATGAACACTGAAGCTTTCTTT.

V and J are TRBV5-5 and TRBJ2-7; unclear D gene. This CDR3 region has 14 residues. Trimming took 0 bases from V and 2 from J, leaving 9 bases between them. The V gene's germline CDR1 is SGHKS and CDR2 YYEKEE (reference sequence). This CDR3 reads CASSLAPTTYEQYF. The DNA for the CDR3 is TGTGCCAGCAGCTTGGCTCCTACCACCTACGAGCAGTACTTC.

This chain connects TRBV27 to TRBJ1-5; TRBD1 matches 7 bases. The CDR3 covers 14 residues. Germline V lookup: CDR1 MNHEY, CDR2 SMNVEV (reference sequence). V dropped 5 bases and J dropped 3; count of bases not matched to a gene: 4. CDR3 sequence reads: CASSPRGDNQPQHF. CDR3 coding DNA: TGTGCCAGCAGTCCCAGGGGGGACAATCAGCCCCAGCATTTT.

The chain couples TRBV7-3 to TRBJ2-1; TRBD2 matches at 7 bases. Germline V gives CDR1 SGHTA, CDR2 FQGTGA. The CDR3 spans 14 residues. The trim removed 5 bases at V and 4 bases at J, leaving 5 bases unmatched. The CDR3 reads CASSLGGLYNEQFF. In nucleotides, the CDR3 is TGTGCCAGCAGCCTGGGGGGGTTGTACAATGAGCAGTTCTTC.

The J gene is TRBJ1-2, the V gene TRBV6-5; possibly TRBD1 for D (6 bases). Germline values: CDR1 MNHEY, CDR2 SVGAGI. This CDR3 spans 15 amino acids. Trimming left V 0 bases short and J 2 bases short, with 10 bases between. CDR3 bases: TGTGCCAGCAGTTACTCGGAAGGGGGAAACTATGGCTACACCTTC. Its protein product is CASSYSEGGNYGYTF.

The V gene is TRBV5-1, the J gene TRBJ1-2; possible D gene TRBD1, 5 bases. Trimming cost V 4 bases and J 5 bases, with 12 bases left between them. The V gene's germline CDR1 is SGHRS and CDR2 YFSETQ. This CDR3 contains 13 residues. CDR3 in DNA: TGCGCCAGCAGCCCATCCCGACAGTATGGCTACACCTTC. Its translation is CASSPSRQYGYTF.

The chain recombines TRBV6-5 with TRBJ1-2; 7 bases agree with TRBD1. The CDR3 has 15 amino acids. J gave up 8 bases and V 6 bases, and 15 bases lay outside the gene matches. Germline V CDR1 and CDR2: MNHEY, SVGAGI. CDR3 nucleotides: TGTGCCAGCAGCACCACTGAACCAGGGGGAGGAGGCTACACCTTC. Translating gives CASSTTEPGGGGYTF.

Here the CDR3 reads CASSLSGANEQYF. The CDR3 bases are TGTGCCAGCAGCTTATCAGGGGCGAATGAGCAGTACTTC. This rearrangement joins TRBV11-2 to TRBJ2-7; D may be TRBD1 (6 bases). CDR1 and CDR2 (germline): SGHAT, FQNNGV. Trimming removed 2 bases from V and 7 bases from J, with 12 bases in between. The CDR3 runs to 13 residues.

The chain employs TRBV7-9 and TRBJ2-7; D uncertain. This CDR3 is built from 11 residues. Trimming pared 3 bases from V and 6 bases from J, leaving 6 bases between. Germline CDR1 reads SEHNR; CDR2 reads FQNEAQ (reference sequence). CDR3 sequence reads: CASSLGAEQYF. The CDR3 DNA reads TGTGCCAGCAGCTTGGGCGCCGAGCAGTACTTC.

This clone has a single count. The chain employs TRBV12-3 or TRBV12-4 and TRBJ1-4, with D unresolved. V lost 6 bases to trimming and J lost 8 bases, with 10 bases between them. CDR3 length: 12 residues. Written as DNA, the CDR3 is TGTGCCAGCAGACGAGCGGGGGAAAAACTGTTTTTT. Protein sequence: CASRRAGEKLFF.

This chain connects TRBV10-2 to TRBJ2-7; D is possibly TRBD1 (6 bases). V lost 6 bases and J lost 2, with 11 bases in between. The CDR3 extends over 13 amino acids. Germline CDR1 is WSHSY and CDR2 is SAAADI. CDR3 nucleotides: TGCGCCAGCAGCCCTGGACAGCCCTACGAGCAGTACTTC. This sequence encodes CASSPGQPYEQYF.

This chain connects TRBV2 to TRBJ1-2, with D possibly being TRBD1 (5 bases). V lost 6 bases to trimming and J lost 7 bases, with 21 bases between them. Germline V gives CDR1 SNHLY, CDR2 FYNNEI. The CDR3 runs to 15 residues. CDR3 sequence (DNA): TGTGCCAGCAGCGACGCCTTGGGGCTAAAGGCTGGCTACACCTTC. Amino acids: CASSDALGLKAGYTF.

The V and J genes are TRBV5-1 and TRBJ1-6; D might be TRBD1 (6 bases). Trimming left V 0 bases short and J 9 bases short, with 19 bases between. Germline V gives CDR1 SGHRS, CDR2 YFSETQ. CDR3 length: 17 residues. The CDR3 region has the DNA TGCGCCAGCAGCTTGGAACCTCGGGACATCGGGATTTCACCCCTCCACTTT. This sequence encodes CASSLEPRDIGISPLHF.